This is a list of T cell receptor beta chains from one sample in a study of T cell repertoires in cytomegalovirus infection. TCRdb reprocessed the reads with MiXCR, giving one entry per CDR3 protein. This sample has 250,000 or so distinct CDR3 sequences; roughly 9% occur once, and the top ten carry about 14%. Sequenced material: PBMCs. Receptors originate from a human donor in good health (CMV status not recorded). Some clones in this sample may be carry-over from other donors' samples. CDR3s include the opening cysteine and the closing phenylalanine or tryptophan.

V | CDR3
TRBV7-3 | CASSLRGRGSPDTQYF
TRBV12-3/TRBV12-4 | CASRAGASTDTQYF
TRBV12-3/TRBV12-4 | CASTLQGDQPQHF
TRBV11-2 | CASSLEITGGSYEQYF
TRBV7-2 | CASSLAGRGGEQFF
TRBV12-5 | CASGPPNVNSPLHF
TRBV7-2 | CASSFDSLYEQFF
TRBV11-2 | CASSLIVDRGSSTF
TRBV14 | CASSLFGTGASEQYF
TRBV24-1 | CATSDPLALQGADTQYF
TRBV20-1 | CSALGTPREPQHF
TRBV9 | CASSSRDRTGDEQFF
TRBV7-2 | CASSLVHTDTQYF
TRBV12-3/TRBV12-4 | CASSLNLGVILQPQHF
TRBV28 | CASRKTEYEQYF
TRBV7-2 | CASSSAPFSGNTIYF